The 10 T cell receptor beta chains below all came from one sample that was sequenced in a study of Graves' ophthalmopathy and Graves' hyperthyroidism. As the template, RNA transcripts were used to amplify TCR beta CDR3 regions. The authors performed first-round RT-PCR with HTBI primers and then a second-round multiplex PCR. Using its own MiXCR run on the multiplex PCR reads, TCRdb lists one record per CDR3 protein. The sample has roughly 1.1 million distinct CDR3 sequences, less than 45% seen once. The sequenced sample was peripheral blood or thyroid tissue (not recorded which). The receptors shown here come from an adult man with Graves' hyperthyroidism.

This chain joins TRBV29-1 and TRBJ2-5, with D possibly being TRBD1 or TRBD2 (6 bases each). V lost 4 bases and J 0 bases, leaving 12 bases between the germline ends. CDR1 and CDR2 (germline): SQVTM, ANQGSEA. This CDR3 contains 14 residues. This chain's CDR3 is CSVVRDKYQETQYF. The CDR3 DNA sequence: TGCAGCGTTGTGCGGGACAAGTACCAAGAGACCCAGTACTTC.

The chain has TRBV7-9 and TRBJ1-3, with 10 bases aligning to TRBD1. The CDR3 has 17 residues. V trimming: 4 bases; J trimming: 5 bases; junction bases outside the gene matches: 11. Germline loops: CDR1 SEHNR, CDR2 FQNEAQ (reference sequence). The CDR3 coding sequence is TGTGCCAGCAGCTCACCGGACAGGGGGATTAATCGAAACACCATATATTTT. It is translated as CASSSPDRGINRNTIYF.

In its sample, this clonotype was seen many times. The chain recombines TRBV10-3 with TRBJ2-5; 8 nucleotides match TRBD2. In germline, CDR1 is ENHRY, CDR2 SYGVKD. The CDR3 has 17 residues. With 4 bases clipped from V and 5 bases from J, the junction kept 15 bases outside the gene matches. The CDR3 DNA reads TGTGCCATCAGTGGAGGGTCGGACGGGAGGGTGGGGGAGACCCAGTACTTC. This gives the protein CAISGGSDGRVGETQYF.

The V gene is TRBV20-1, the J gene TRBJ1-4; 9 positions agree with TRBD1. The CDR3 loop spans 13 amino acids. The V gene end was trimmed by 4 bases and the J gene end by 5 bases; junction bases not matched to a gene: 2. Germline V CDR1 and CDR2: DFQATT, SNEGSKA (reference sequence). CDR3 in amino acids: CSAKGTGNEKLFF. The CDR3 DNA reads TGCAGTGCTAAAGGGACAGGGAATGAAAAACTGTTTTTT.

The table lists this clonotype with many counts. The rearrangement links TRBV29-1 to TRBJ1-3; 9 positions match TRBD1. This CDR3 comprises 15 residues. CDR1 is SQVTM and CDR2 is ANQGSEA in the germline V gene. J lost 3 bases, V lost 5 bases, and 8 bases had no gene match. CDR3 bases: TGCAGCGTTCGGACAGGGGACAGAAGTGGAAACACCATATATTTT. It encodes CSVRTGDRSGNTIYF.

This clonotype was recorded many times. J is TRBJ1-6 and V is TRBV15, with 10 bases matching TRBD1. The CDR3 sequence is 17 residues long. Trimming cost V 1 base and J 10 bases; bases outside gene matches: 10. Germline lookup yields CDR1 LNHNV and CDR2 YYDKDF (reference sequence). The CDR3 DNA sequence: TGTGCCACCAGCAGAGTTTCAGGGACAGGGGCCAGCTCACCCCTCCACTTT. Translating it yields CATSRVSGTGASSPLHF.

This clonotype was found many times. V and J are TRBV12-3 or TRBV12-4 and TRBJ2-5; D is undetermined. The V gene lost 5 bases and the J gene lost 6 bases, with 10 bases spanning the gap. The CDR3 length is 12 residues. The CDR3 DNA follows: TGTGCCAGCAGTGTAAGCAGGAAGACCCAGTACTTC. Protein product: CASSVSRKTQYF.

The chain is built from TRBV7-9 and TRBJ2-7; D could derive from TRBD1 or TRBD2 (5 bases each). Germline CDR1 SEHNR, CDR2 FQNEAQ (reference sequence). V lost 6 bases and J 5 bases, leaving 17 bases between the germline ends. This CDR3 contains 14 residues. This chain's CDR3 is CASRLTPGSDEQYF. The CDR3 nucleotides are TGTGCCAGCAGGTTAACCCCAGGGAGCGACGAGCAGTACTTC.

This clonotype came up a few times. The chain uses TRBV7-9 and TRBJ2-5; TRBD2 is a possible D gene (5 bases). Per the germline V gene, CDR1 is SEHNR and CDR2 is FQNEAQ (reference sequence). V lost 6 bases to trimming and J lost 2 bases, with 22 bases between them. The CDR3 is 17 amino acids. In DNA, the CDR3 is TGTGCCAGCAGAAGAACCGAGGACTCGAATAGACAAGAGACCCAGTACTTC. Translating it yields CASRRTEDSNRQETQYF. The variable domain in full, with the rest retrieved from reference TRBV7-9 and TRBJ2-5, is DTGVSQNPRHKITKRGQNVTFRCDPISEHNRLYWYRQTLGQGPEFLTYFQNEAQLEKSRLLSDRFSAERPKGSFSTLEIQRTEQGDSAMYLCASRRTEDSNRQETQYFGPGTRLLVL.

V usage is TRBV7-2 and J usage is TRBJ2-7; TRBD1 is a possible D gene (5 bases). The length of the CDR3 is 17 residues. V was clipped by 1 base and J by 1 base, with 17 bases between them. CDR1 is SGHTA, CDR2 FQGNSA, per germline. CDR3 residues: CASSLVGRGYASYEQYF. CDR3 sequence (DNA): TGTGCCAGCAGCTTAGTTGGAAGGGGCTATGCGTCCTACGAGCAGTACTTC. The full variable domain, in which reference TRBV7-2 and TRBJ2-7 provide the parts outside the CDR3, is GAGVSQSPSNKVTEKGKDVELRCDPISGHTALYWYRQSLGQGLEFLIYFQGNSAPDKSGLPSDRFSAERTGGSVSTLTIQRTQQEDSAVYLCASSLVGRGYASYEQYFGPGTRLTVT.